This T cell receptor (beta chain) was obtained from a study of T cell repertoires in cytomegalovirus infection. On the study more broadly: Public TCR beta signature analysis indicated the presence of both CMV infection and matching HLA type.

One entry per CDR3 protein results from TCRdb running MiXCR on the reads. The sample includes over 100,000 distinct CDR3 sequences, approximately 17% of them seen just once. This clonotype has ten or more counts. Its specificity is unknown. The CDR3 covers 15 residues. Germline trimming cut 8 bases from V and 1 base from J; bases unmatched to any gene: 10. Study-wide results and caveats: There were HLA-C-restricted CMV-specific TCR beta clonotypes dominating the ex vivo response. Cumulative public TCR beta family frequency identified carriers of CMV plus the relevant HLA.

The sequencing sample was made of PBMCs. V is TRBV12-3 or TRBV12-4 and J is TRBJ2-7, with TRBD2 matching 8 bases. The TCR comes from a human donor in good health (CMV status not recorded). Some clones in this sample may be carry-over from other donors' samples. The CDR3 coding sequence is TGTGCCAGCTCGGCCGGGACTAGTTATTCCTACGAGCAGTACTTC. Its protein is CASSAGTSYSYEQYF.